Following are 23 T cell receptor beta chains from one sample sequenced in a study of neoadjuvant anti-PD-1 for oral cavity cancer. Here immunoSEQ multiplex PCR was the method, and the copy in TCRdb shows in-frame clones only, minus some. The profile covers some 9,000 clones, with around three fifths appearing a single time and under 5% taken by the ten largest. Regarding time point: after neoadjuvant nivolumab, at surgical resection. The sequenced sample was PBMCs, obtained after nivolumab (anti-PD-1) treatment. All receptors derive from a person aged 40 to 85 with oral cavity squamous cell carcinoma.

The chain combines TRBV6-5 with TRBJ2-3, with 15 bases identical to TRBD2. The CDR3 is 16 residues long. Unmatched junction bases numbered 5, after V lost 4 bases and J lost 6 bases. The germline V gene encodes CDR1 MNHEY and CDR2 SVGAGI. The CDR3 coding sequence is TGTGCCAGCAGTTCCCAAGGGACTAGCGGGAGGGATACGCAGTATTTT. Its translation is CASSSQGTSGRDTQYF.

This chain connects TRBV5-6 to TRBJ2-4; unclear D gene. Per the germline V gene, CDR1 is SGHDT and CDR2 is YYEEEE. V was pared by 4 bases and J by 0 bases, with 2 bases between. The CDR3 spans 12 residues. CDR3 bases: TGTGCCAGCAGCCAAGCCAAAAACATTCAGTACTTC. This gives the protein CASSQAKNIQYF.

Here the CDR3 DNA reads TGTGCCTACAGCGGGTTAAATGAGCAGTTCTTC. Residues: CAYSGLNEQFF. This rearrangement joins TRBV30 to TRBJ2-1, with TRBD2 as a possible D gene (6 bases). V was pared by 7 bases and J by 7 bases, with 11 bases between. The CDR3 consists of 11 residues. The germline V gene has CDR1 GTSNPN and CDR2 SVGIG (reference sequence).

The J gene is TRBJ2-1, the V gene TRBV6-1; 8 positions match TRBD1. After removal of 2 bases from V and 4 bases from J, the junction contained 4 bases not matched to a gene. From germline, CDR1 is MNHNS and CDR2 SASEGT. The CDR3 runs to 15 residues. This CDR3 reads CASSESGTGYNEQFF. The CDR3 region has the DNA TGTGCCAGCAGTGAATCGGGGACAGGTTACAATGAGCAGTTCTTC.

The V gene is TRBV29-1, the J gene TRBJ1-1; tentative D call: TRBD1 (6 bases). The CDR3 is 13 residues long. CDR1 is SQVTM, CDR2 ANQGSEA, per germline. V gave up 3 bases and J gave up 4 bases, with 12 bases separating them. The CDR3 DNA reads TGCAGCGTTGAGGGGGGGCTAATCACTGAAGCTTTCTTT. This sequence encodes CSVEGGLITEAFF.

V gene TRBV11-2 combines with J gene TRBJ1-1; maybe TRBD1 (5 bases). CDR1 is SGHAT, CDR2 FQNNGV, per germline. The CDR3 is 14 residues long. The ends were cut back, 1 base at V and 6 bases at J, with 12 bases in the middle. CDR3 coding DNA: TGTGCCAGCAGCTTAGCAGGGTTGGGGGCTGAAGCTTTCTTT. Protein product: CASSLAGLGAEAFF.

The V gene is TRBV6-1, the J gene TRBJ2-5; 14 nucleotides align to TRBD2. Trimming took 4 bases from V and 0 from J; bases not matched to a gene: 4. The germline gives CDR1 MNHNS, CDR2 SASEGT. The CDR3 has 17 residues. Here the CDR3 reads CASSVRLAGGYQETQYF. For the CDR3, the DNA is TGTGCCAGCAGTGTGAGACTAGCGGGGGGGTACCAAGAGACCCAGTACTTC.

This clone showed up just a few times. In nucleotides, the CDR3 is TGTGCCAGCAGTTCCACCTCTCCGAGACAGGGCAACTATGGCTACACCTTC. This translates into CASSSTSPRQGNYGYTF. The chain has TRBV28 and TRBJ1-2; 7 nucleotides match TRBD1. The CDR3 contains 17 residues. In germline, CDR1 is MDHEN, CDR2 SYDVKM. The V and J ends lost 4 bases and 2 bases, in that order; junction bases with no gene match: 13.

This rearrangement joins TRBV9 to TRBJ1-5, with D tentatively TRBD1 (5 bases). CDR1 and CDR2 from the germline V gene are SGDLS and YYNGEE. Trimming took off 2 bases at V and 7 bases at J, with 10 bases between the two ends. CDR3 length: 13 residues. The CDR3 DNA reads TGTGCCAGCAGCGTGGGGGGTAGCCAGCCCCAGCATTTT. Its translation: CASSVGGSQPQHF.

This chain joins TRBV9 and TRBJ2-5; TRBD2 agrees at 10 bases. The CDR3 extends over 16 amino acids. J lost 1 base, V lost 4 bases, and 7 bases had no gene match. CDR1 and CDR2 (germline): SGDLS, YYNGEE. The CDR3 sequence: CASSQASGSPQETQYF. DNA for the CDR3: TGTGCCAGCAGCCAGGCTAGCGGGAGTCCCCAAGAGACCCAGTACTTC.

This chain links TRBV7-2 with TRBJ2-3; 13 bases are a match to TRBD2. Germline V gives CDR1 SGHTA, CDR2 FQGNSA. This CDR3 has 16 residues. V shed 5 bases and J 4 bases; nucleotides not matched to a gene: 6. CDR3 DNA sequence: TGTGCCAGCAGCACTAGCGGGGGGGCCCCCCCAGATACGCAGTATTTT. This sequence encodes CASSTSGGAPPDTQYF. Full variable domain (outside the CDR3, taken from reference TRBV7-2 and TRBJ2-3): GAGVSQSPSNKVTEKGKDVELRCDPISGHTALYWYRQSLGQGLEFLIYFQGNSAPDKSGLPSDRFSAERTGGSVSTLTIQRTQQEDSAVYLCASSTSGGAPPDTQYFGPGTRLTVL.

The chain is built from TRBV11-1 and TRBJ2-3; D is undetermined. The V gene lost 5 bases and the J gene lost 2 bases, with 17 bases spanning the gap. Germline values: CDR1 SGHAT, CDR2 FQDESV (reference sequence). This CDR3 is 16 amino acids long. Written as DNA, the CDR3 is TGTGCCAGCAGCCCTCAGGCCTACTTGAACACAGATACGCAGTATTTT. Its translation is CASSPQAYLNTDTQYF.

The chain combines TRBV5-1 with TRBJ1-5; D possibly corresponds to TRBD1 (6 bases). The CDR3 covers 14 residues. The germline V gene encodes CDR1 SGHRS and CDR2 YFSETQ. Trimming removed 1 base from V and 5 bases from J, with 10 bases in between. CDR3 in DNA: TGCGCCAGCAGCTTGAGGGGGGAGGATCAGCCCCAGCATTTT. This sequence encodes CASSLRGEDQPQHF.

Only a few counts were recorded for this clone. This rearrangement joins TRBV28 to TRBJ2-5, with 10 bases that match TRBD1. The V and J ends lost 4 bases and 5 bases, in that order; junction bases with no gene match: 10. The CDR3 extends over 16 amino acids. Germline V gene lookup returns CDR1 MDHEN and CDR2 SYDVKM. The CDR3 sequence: CASSSGGGTGDETQYF. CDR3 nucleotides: TGTGCCAGCAGTTCCGGGGGCGGGACAGGGGACGAGACCCAGTACTTC.

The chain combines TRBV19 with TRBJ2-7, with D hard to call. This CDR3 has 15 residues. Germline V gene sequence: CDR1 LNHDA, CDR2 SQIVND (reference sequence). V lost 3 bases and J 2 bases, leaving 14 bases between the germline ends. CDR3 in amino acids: CASSMDHGHTYEQYF. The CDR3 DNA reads TGTGCCAGTAGTATGGACCACGGGCACACCTACGAGCAGTACTTC.

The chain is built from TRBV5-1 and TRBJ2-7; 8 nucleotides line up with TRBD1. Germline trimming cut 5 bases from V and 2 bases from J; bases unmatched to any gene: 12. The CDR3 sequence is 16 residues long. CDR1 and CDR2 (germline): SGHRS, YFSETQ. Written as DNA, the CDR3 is TGCGCCAGCAGTCCCATGAGACAGGGGAGACCCTACGAGCAGTACTTC. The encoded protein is CASSPMRQGRPYEQYF.

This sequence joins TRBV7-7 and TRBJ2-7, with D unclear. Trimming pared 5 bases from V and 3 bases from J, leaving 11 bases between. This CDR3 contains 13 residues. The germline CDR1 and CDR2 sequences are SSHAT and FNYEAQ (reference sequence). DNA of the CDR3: TGTGCCAGCAGCAAAGGATACAACTACGAGCAGTACTTC. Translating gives CASSKGYNYEQYF.

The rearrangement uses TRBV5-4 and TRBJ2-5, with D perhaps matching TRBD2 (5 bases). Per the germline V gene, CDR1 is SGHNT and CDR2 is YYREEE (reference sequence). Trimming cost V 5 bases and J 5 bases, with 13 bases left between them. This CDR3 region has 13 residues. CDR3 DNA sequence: TGTGCCAGCAGGTCGGGATTAGGGGAGACCCAGTACTTC. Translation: CASRSGLGETQYF.

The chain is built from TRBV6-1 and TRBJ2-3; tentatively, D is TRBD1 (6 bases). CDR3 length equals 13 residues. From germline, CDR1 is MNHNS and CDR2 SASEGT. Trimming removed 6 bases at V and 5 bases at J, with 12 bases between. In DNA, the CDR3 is TGTGCCAGCAGACCTACAGGGAAAGATACGCAGTATTTT. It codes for CASRPTGKDTQYF.

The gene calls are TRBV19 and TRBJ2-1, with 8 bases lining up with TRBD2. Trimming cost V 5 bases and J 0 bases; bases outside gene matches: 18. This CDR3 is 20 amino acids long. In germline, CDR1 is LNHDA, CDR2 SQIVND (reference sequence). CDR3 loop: CASSRAGEGSGLSSYNEQFF. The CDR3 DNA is TGTGCCAGTAGTCGAGCGGGGGAGGGTAGCGGGCTTAGCTCCTACAATGAGCAGTTCTTC. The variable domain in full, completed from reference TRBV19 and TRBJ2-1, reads DGGITQSPKYLFRKEGQNVTLSCEQNLNHDAMYWYRQDPGQGLRLIYYSQIVNDFQKGDIAEGYSVSREKKESFPLTVTSAQKNPTAFYLCASSRAGEGSGLSSYNEQFFGPGTRLTVL.

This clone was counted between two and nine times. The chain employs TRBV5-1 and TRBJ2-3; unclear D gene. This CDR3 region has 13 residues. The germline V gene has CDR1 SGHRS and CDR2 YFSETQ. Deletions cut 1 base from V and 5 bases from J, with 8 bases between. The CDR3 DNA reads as TGCGCCAGCAGCTTGATTCTGGAAGATACGCAGTATTTT. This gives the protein CASSLILEDTQYF.

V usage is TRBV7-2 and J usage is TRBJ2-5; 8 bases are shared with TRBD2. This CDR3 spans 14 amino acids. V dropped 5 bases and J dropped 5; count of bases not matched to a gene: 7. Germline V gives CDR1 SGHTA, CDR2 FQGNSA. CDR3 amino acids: CASSRGLVLETQYF. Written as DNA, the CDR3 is TGTGCCAGCAGCCGGGGACTAGTTCTTGAGACCCAGTACTTC.

CDR3: CASRQSNTGELFF. The CDR3 DNA reads TGTGCCAGCAGACAATCGAACACCGGGGAGCTGTTTTTT. The V gene is TRBV6-4, the J gene TRBJ2-2, with D hard to call. CDR1 and CDR2 from the germline V gene are MRHNA and SNTAGT. CDR3 length: 13 amino acids. V was trimmed by 6 bases and J by 0 bases, leaving 5 bases between them.